The TCR beta chain under discussion was sequenced for a study of CD8 T cells in ankylosing spondylitis. Study results and limitations: Before this, some motif variants had been reported in reactive arthritis synovial fluid and blood. The disease-linked clones had a CD8+ phenotype and low blood frequencies. A motif in TCR beta, a set of several highly homologous variants, appeared characteristic of ankylosing spondylitis blood.

This clonotype was counted between two and nine times. Its antigen is unidentified. Germline assignment: CDR1 SGHNT and CDR2 YENEEA. The CDR3 is 14 amino acids. V gave up 6 bases and J gave up 2 bases, with 12 bases separating them. Scientists made TCR beta libraries using quantitative 5'-RACE with molecular barcodes. TCRdb analysed the 5' RACE reads with MiXCR anew, one entry per CDR3 protein. The repertoire includes around 120,000 distinct CDR3 sequences, 24% of them detected once, and about 12% sits in the top ten. The sample comprised synovial fluid, either unsorted or a sorted T cell fraction (not recorded which). This chain connects TRBV11-3 to TRBJ2-3; D gene unclear. The source is a male donor with ankylosing spondylitis. This CDR3 is CASRGLGSTDTQYF. DNA for the CDR3: TGTGCCAGCAGGGGCCTCGGCTCCACAGATACGCAGTATTTT.